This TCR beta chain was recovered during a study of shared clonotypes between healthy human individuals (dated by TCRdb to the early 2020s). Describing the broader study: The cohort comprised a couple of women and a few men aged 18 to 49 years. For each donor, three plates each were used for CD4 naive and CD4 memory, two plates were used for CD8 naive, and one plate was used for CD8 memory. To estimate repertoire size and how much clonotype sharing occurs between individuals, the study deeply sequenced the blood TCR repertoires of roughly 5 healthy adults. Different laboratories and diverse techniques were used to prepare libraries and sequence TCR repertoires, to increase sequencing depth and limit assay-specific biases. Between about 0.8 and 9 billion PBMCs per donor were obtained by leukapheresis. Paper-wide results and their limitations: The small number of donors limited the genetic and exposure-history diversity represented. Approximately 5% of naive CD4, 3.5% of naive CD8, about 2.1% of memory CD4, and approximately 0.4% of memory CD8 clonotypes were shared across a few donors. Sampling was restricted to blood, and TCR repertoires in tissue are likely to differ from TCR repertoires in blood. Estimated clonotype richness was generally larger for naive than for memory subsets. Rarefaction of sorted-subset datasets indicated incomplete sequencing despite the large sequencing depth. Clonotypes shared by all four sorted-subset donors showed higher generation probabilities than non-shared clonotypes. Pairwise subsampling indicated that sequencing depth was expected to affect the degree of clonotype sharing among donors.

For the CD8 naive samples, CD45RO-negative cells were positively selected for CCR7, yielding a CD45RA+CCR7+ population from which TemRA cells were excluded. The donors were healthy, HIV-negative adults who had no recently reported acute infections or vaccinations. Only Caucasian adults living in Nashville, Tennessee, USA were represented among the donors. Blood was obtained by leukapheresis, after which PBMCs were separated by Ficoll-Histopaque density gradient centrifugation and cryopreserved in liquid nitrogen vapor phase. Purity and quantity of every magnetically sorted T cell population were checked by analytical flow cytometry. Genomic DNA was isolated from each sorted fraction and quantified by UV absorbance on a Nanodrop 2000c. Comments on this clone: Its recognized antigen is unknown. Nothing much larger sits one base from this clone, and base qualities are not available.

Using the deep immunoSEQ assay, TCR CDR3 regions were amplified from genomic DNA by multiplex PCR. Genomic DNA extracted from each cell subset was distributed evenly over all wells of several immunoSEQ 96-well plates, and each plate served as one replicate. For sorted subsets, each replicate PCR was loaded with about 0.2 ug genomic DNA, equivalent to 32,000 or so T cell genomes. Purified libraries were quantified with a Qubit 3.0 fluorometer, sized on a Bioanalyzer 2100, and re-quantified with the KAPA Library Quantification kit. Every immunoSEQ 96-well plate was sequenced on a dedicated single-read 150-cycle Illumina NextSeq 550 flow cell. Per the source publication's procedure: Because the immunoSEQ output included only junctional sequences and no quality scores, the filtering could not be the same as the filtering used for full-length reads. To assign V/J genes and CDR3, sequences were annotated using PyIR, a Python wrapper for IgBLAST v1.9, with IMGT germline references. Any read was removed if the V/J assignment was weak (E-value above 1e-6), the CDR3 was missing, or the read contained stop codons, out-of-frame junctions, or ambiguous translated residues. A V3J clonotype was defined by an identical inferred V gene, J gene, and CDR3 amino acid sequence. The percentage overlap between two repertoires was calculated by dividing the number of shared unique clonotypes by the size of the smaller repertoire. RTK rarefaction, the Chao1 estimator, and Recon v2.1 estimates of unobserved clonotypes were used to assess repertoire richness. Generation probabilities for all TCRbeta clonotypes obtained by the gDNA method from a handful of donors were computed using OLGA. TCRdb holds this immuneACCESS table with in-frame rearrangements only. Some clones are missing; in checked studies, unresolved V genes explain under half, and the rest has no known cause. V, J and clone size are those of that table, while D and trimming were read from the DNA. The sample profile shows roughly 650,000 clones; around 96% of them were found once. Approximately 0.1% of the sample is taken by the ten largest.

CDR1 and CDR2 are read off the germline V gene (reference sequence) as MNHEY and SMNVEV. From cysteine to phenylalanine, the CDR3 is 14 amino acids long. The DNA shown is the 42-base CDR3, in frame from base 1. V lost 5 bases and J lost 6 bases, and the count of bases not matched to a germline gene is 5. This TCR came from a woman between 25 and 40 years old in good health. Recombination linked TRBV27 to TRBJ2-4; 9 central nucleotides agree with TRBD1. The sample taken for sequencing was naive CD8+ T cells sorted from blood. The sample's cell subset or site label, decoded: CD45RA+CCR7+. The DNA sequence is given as TGTGCCAGCAGTCTCGGACAGGGGCTAAACATTCAGTACTTC. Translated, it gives CASSLGQGLNIQYF.